One and the same sample provided the 10 T cell receptor beta chains below, sequenced in a study of OX40 agonist ivuxolimab in advanced cancers. Data came from immunoSEQ multiplex PCR; TCRdb stores just in-frame clones and leaves some out. The profile shows about 41,000 clones, 75% to 90% of them singletons. The specimen comprised CD4+ or CD8+ T cells sorted from blood, sampled in a trial of the OX40 agonist ivuxolimab. These receptors were collected from an adult with an advanced solid tumor such as melanoma, head and neck, liver or kidney cancer.

This clone appeared a few times. This sequence joins TRBV5-8 and TRBJ2-5; D call uncertain. The germline CDR1 and CDR2 sequences are SGHTS and YDEGEE. V lost 1 base and J lost 2, with 9 bases in between. The CDR3 has 14 amino acids. CDR3 in DNA: TGTGCCAGCAGCTTGATAGGCAGGCAAGAGACCCAGTACTTC. Translation gives CASSLIGRQETQYF.

The gene calls are TRBV15 and TRBJ2-2; 9 bases are shared with TRBD2. The V segment lost 3 bases and the J segment 5 bases; nucleotides outside the gene matches: 7. Germline CDR1 reads LNHNV; CDR2 reads YYDKDF (reference sequence). CDR3 length: 16 residues. The CDR3: CATSRGGGGETGELFF. CDR3 DNA: TGTGCCACCAGCAGGGGTGGCGGGGGGGAAACCGGGGAGCTGTTTTTT.

This chain joins TRBV5-1 and TRBJ1-6; D remains ambiguous. The germline V and J ends were trimmed by 1 base and 11 bases, with 10 bases remaining between them. The germline gives CDR1 SGHRS, CDR2 YFSETQ. This CDR3 contains 13 residues. Here the CDR3 reads CASSLSGWTPLHF. The CDR3 DNA is TGCGCCAGCAGCTTGTCGGGGTGGACACCCCTCCACTTT. The full variable domain, in which reference TRBV5-1 and TRBJ1-6 provide the parts outside the CDR3, is KAGVTQTPRYLIKTRGQQVTLSCSPISGHRSVSWYQQTPGQGLQFLFEYFSETQRNKGNFPGRFSGRQFSNSRSEMNVSTLELGDSALYLCASSLSGWTPLHFGNGTRLTVT.

CDR3 in DNA: TGTGCCAGCAGCTTAGGATGGGGAGAAGTTTGGGAGCAGTACTTC. It specifies CASSLGWGEVWEQYF. The chain is built from TRBV11-3 and TRBJ2-7, with D perhaps TRBD2 (5 bases). The length of the CDR3 is 15 residues. Trimming took off 1 base at V and 7 bases at J, with 17 bases between the two ends. Looked up from germline, CDR1 is SGHNT and CDR2 is YENEEA.

The J gene is TRBJ2-7, the V gene TRBV30; 7 bases map to TRBD2. Germline V gives CDR1 GTSNPN, CDR2 SVGIG (reference sequence). With 0 bases clipped from V and 1 base from J, the junction kept 9 bases outside the gene matches. The CDR3 contains 16 residues. As DNA, the CDR3 is TGTGCCTGGAGTGTAAGTGAGAGTAGCGGGTCCTACGAGCAGTACTTC. Protein: CAWSVSESSGSYEQYF.

The gene calls are TRBV27 and TRBJ1-1, with a tentative D call TRBD1 (5 bases). The CDR3 is 13 residues long. The germline CDR1 and CDR2 sequences are MNHEY and SMNVEV (reference sequence). V was pared by 6 bases and J by 5 bases, with 13 bases between. This chain's CDR3 is CASRPGFGTEAFF. The CDR3 nucleotides are TGTGCCAGCAGACCAGGGTTTGGGACTGAAGCTTTCTTT.

This sequence joins TRBV7-3 and TRBJ2-1; 8 bases map to TRBD1. CDR1 is SGHTA and CDR2 is FQGTGA in the germline V gene. Trimming cost V 5 bases and J 7 bases; bases outside gene matches: 19. The CDR3 is made up of 18 amino acids. As DNA, the CDR3 is TGTGCCAGCAGCCCAAGGAGGGCAGGGGGCGGTTCTACAAATGAGCAGTTCTTC. Amino acids: CASSPRRAGGGSTNEQFF.

The chain joins TRBV5-1 to TRBJ2-1; TRBD2 matches at 7 bases. CDR3 length equals 14 residues. Losses at the gene ends were 1 base for V and 9 bases for J; bases not matched to a gene: 7. Germline CDR1 is SGHRS and CDR2 is YFSETQ. The CDR3 is CASSLPPGRPEQFF. The CDR3 nucleotides are TGCGCCAGCAGCTTGCCCCCCGGGAGGCCTGAGCAGTTCTTC.

This clone showed up just once. The CDR3 protein is CASSLDRENTEAFF. In DNA, the CDR3 is TGTGCCAGCAGCCTGGACAGGGAGAACACTGAAGCTTTCTTT. The chain uses TRBV7-3 and TRBJ1-1, with 8 bases matching TRBD1. V gave up 5 bases and J gave up 1 base; unmatched junction bases: 3. CDR1 and CDR2 from the germline V gene are SGHTA and FQGTGA. The CDR3 has 14 amino acids.

The rearrangement links TRBV10-1 to TRBJ2-7; 15 bases agree with TRBD2. V dropped 6 bases and J dropped 0; count of bases not matched to a gene: 6. This CDR3 comprises 17 residues. Germline loops: CDR1 WNHNN, CDR2 SYGVQD (reference sequence). The CDR3 DNA follows: TGCGCCAGCAGGATAGGACTAGCGGGAGGGCCCTCCTACGAGCAGTACTTC. Its protein is CASRIGLAGGPSYEQYF.